These 13 T cell receptor beta chains came from one sample sequenced in a study of healthy donors' naive CD4 and CD8 T cells. Starting from approximately 500 ng of total RNA, TCR libraries were made with linear amplification. One entry per CDR3 protein results from TCRdb running MiXCR on the reads. Of 180,000 or so distinct CDR3 sequences listed, 65% to 80% were seen once; the top ten hold 2% to 2.5%. The sample comprised naive CD4+ and CD8+ T cells sorted from blood, pooled from several donors. The receptor set was obtained from a pool of human donors in good health; the sample pools cells from several healthy donors.

The J gene is TRBJ1-1, the V gene TRBV5-5; perhaps TRBD1 as D (6 bases). V lost 7 bases and J 6 bases, leaving 10 bases between the germline ends. Germline CDR1 SGHKS, CDR2 YYEKEE (reference sequence). This CDR3 comprises 11 residues. The CDR3 DNA reads as TGTGCCAGCGGACAGCCCTCTGAAGCTTTCTTT. This encodes CASGQPSEAFF.

The table lists this clonotype with a few counts. This CDR3 is CASSRSGTPRGGELFF. CDR3 nucleotides: TGTGCCAGCAGCCGGTCCGGGACACCAAGGGGCGGGGAGCTGTTTTTT. The chain joins TRBV6-5 to TRBJ2-2; tentatively, D is TRBD1 (6 bases). The CDR3 totals 16 residues. The germline V gene has CDR1 MNHEY and CDR2 SVGAGI. Trimming removed 6 bases from V and 7 bases from J, with 21 bases in between.

The rearrangement uses TRBV19 and TRBJ2-1, with 15 bases lining up with TRBD2. The germline V gene has CDR1 LNHDA and CDR2 SQIVND (reference sequence). The V and J ends lost 3 bases and 9 bases, in that order; junction bases with no gene match: 3. The CDR3 extends over 15 amino acids. CDR3 residues: CASSMGLAGGVEQFF. CDR3 in DNA: TGTGCCAGTAGTATGGGACTAGCGGGGGGCGTTGAGCAGTTCTTC.

This chain links TRBV14 with TRBJ2-2; D gene uncertain. Trimming took off 6 bases at V and 0 bases at J, with 8 bases between the two ends. From germline, CDR1 is SGHDN and CDR2 FVKESK. The CDR3 has 14 amino acids. CDR3 nucleotide sequence: TGTGCCAGCAGGCCTTCCGCGAACACCGGGGAGCTGTTTTTT. It specifies CASRPSANTGELFF.

This chain uses TRBV6-1 with TRBJ2-7; D uncertain. Germline V gives CDR1 MNHNS, CDR2 SASEGT. The V end was cut by 2 bases, the J end by 5 bases, with 10 bases between. The CDR3 loop spans 13 amino acids. The CDR3 DNA follows: TGTGCCAGCAGTGAATTGGGATGGAACGAGCAGTACTTC. Translating gives CASSELGWNEQYF.

The V and J genes are TRBV19 and TRBJ2-3; D call uncertain. CDR3 size: 13 residues. Germline V gene lookup returns CDR1 LNHDA and CDR2 SQIVND (reference sequence). V lost 5 bases to trimming and J lost 6 bases, with 12 bases between them. The CDR3 reads CASSSTIGDTQYF. The CDR3 DNA reads TGTGCCAGTAGTTCCACCATCGGGGATACGCAGTATTTT.

V gene TRBV29-1 combines with J gene TRBJ2-5; the D gene is possibly TRBD1 (5 bases). The V gene's germline CDR1 is SQVTM and CDR2 ANQGSEA. The ends were cut back, 4 bases at V and 5 bases at J, with 11 bases in the middle. The CDR3 contains 12 residues. The DNA of the CDR3 is TGCAGCGTTGGACAGCCCGGGGAGACCCAGTACTTC. Protein: CSVGQPGETQYF. The full variable domain, rest sourced from reference TRBV29-1 and TRBJ2-5, is SAVISQKPSRDICQRGTSLTIQCQVDSQVTMMFWYRQQPGQSLTLIATANQGSEATYESGFVIDKFPISRPNLTFSTLTVSNMSPEDSSIYLCSVGQPGETQYFGPGTRLLVL.

This clonotype was seen more than once but under ten times. The CDR3 DNA sequence: TGTGCCAGCGGTATAGGGAGGAATAATTCACCCCTCCACTTT. Encoded protein: CASGIGRNNSPLHF. This chain joins TRBV27 and TRBJ1-6; D is undetermined. CDR1 MNHEY and CDR2 SMNVEV come from the germline V gene (reference sequence). V gave up 8 bases and J gave up 5 bases, with 13 bases separating them. This CDR3 contains 14 residues.

This chain connects TRBV5-1 to TRBJ2-7; D might be TRBD2 (6 bases). V lost 4 bases to trimming and J lost 6 bases, with 14 bases between them. The CDR3 has 13 residues. The germline CDR1 and CDR2 sequences are SGHRS and YFSETQ. Written as DNA, the CDR3 is TGCGCCAGCAGCCCGTACGGGGGACGCGAGCAGTACTTC. Translating gives CASSPYGGREQYF.

The V and J genes are TRBV6-5 and TRBJ1-1; 7 positions agree with TRBD1. Germline lookup yields CDR1 MNHEY and CDR2 SVGAGI. This CDR3 is 14 amino acids long. With 0 bases clipped from V and 4 bases from J, the junction kept 2 bases outside the gene matches. This chain's CDR3 is CASSYSTGVTEAFF. Written as DNA, the CDR3 is TGTGCCAGCAGTTACTCCACAGGGGTCACTGAAGCTTTCTTT.

This clonotype was observed once. The chain has TRBV5-1 and TRBJ2-3; the match to TRBD2 covers 13 bases. The V gene end was trimmed by 0 bases and the J gene end by 7 bases; junction bases not matched to a gene: 8. Germline values: CDR1 SGHRS, CDR2 YFSETQ. There are 17 residues in the CDR3. The CDR3 loop reads CASSLVTGTSGIYTQYF. CDR3 nucleotides: TGCGCCAGCAGCTTGGTCACTGGGACTAGCGGGATTTATACGCAGTATTTT. The variable domain in full, with the rest retrieved from reference TRBV5-1 and TRBJ2-3, is KAGVTQTPRYLIKTRGQQVTLSCSPISGHRSVSWYQQTPGQGLQFLFEYFSETQRNKGNFPGRFSGRQFSNSRSEMNVSTLELGDSALYLCASSLVTGTSGIYTQYFGPGTRLTVL.

Comments on this clonotype: This CDR3 is missing its conserved last phenylalanine or tryptophan, likely due to a read error. The V call is TRBV5-6, the J call TRBJ1-1; tentatively, D is TRBD1 (6 bases). Germline loops: CDR1 SGHDT, CDR2 YYEEEE. CDR3 size: 13 residues. The V end lost 6 bases, the J end lost 1 base, and 10 bases lay between the germline ends. CDR3 sequence (DNA): TGTGCCAGCAACCGACAGGAGAACACTGAAGCTTTCCTT. Its protein is CASNRQENTEAFL.

The chain employs TRBV18 and TRBJ1-1, with D possibly matching TRBD1 (5 bases). V was clipped by 3 bases and J by 0 bases, with 8 bases between them. In germline, CDR1 is KGHSH, CDR2 LQKENI. The CDR3 length is 14 residues. Here the CDR3 DNA reads TGTGCCAGCTCACCGCGACAGTTGAACACTGAAGCTTTCTTT. Amino acids: CASSPRQLNTEAFF.